This TCR beta chain was recorded in a study of T cells in Graves' hyperthyroidism and ophthalmopathy. Researchers took RNA transcripts and amplified the TCR beta CDR3 regions from them. RT-PCR in the first round (using the HTBI primer set) targeted the TCR CDR3. TCRdb recomputed calls from the multiplex PCR reads with MiXCR, one row per CDR3 protein. The table has 600,000 to 700,000 distinct CDR3 sequences, nearly 45% seen once. The CDR3 is 15 amino acids. Germline V gives CDR1 MRHNA, CDR2 SNTAGT. Trimming took 2 bases from V and 4 from J; bases not matched to a gene: 4. A note on this clonotype: Its antigen is undetermined.

Study results and limitations: Among clonotypes expanded in thyroid above 0.001, most were also found in blood.

The clonotype comes from an adult man with Graves' disease, either hyperthyroidism or ophthalmopathy (not recorded which). The specimen was peripheral blood or thyroid tissue (not recorded which). The chain combines TRBV6-4 with TRBJ1-1, with 10 bases fitting TRBD1. CDR3 residues: CASSDRDRGSTEAFF. The DNA of the CDR3 is TGTGCCAGCAGTGACCGGGACAGGGGAAGCACTGAAGCTTTCTTT.